This is a list of T cell receptor beta chains from one sample in a study of beta chain features in type 1 diabetes. Sequenced by immunoSEQ multiplex PCR; TCRdb stores in-frame clones only, minus some. The table has about 180,000 clones, roughly 8% seen once. Sample: central memory CD4+ T cells from blood. The source is a man between 18 and 35 years old with type 1 diabetes. CDR3s include the opening cysteine and the closing phenylalanine or tryptophan. D genes are given only for firm matches. Part of the rows lack a size; the others show once, few, many or a class for expanded clones.

cdr3_aa: CASSRSGQGDGYTF; cdr3_nt: TGTGCCAGCAGCCGATCAGGACAGGGAGATGGCTACACCTTC; v_call: TRBV4-2; clone_size: few; j_call: TRBJ1-2; d_call: TRBD1
cdr3_aa: CAISDPPPTGTYNEQFF; cdr3_nt: TGTGCCATCAGTGATCCCCCACCGACAGGAACCTACAATGAGCAGTTCTTC; v_call: TRBV10-3; clone_size: few; j_call: TRBJ2-1; d_call: .
cdr3_aa: CASSASGQMVAETQYF; cdr3_nt: TGTGCCAGCAGCGCGTCGGGACAGATGGTCGCAGAGACCCAGTACTTC; v_call: TRBV9; clone_size: .; j_call: TRBJ2-5; d_call: TRBD1
cdr3_aa: CAAGLAGAPDTQYF; cdr3_nt: TGTGCCGCGGGACTAGCGGGAGCCCCAGATACGCAGTATTTT; v_call: TRBV28; clone_size: few; j_call: TRBJ2-3; d_call: TRBD2
cdr3_aa: CASSLLRSEQYF; cdr3_nt: TGTGCCAGCAGTTTACTACGGAGCGAGCAGTACTTC; v_call: TRBV28; clone_size: many; j_call: TRBJ2-7; d_call: .
cdr3_aa: CASSLELAAFTGELFF; cdr3_nt: TGTGCCAGCAGCTTAGAACTAGCGGCGTTTACCGGGGAGCTGTTTTTT; v_call: TRBV11-2; clone_size: many; j_call: TRBJ2-2; d_call: TRBD2
cdr3_aa: CASSQIREQPQHF; cdr3_nt: TGTGCCAGCAGCCAAATCCGGGAGCAGCCCCAGCATTTT; v_call: TRBV16; clone_size: .; j_call: TRBJ1-5; d_call: .
cdr3_aa: CASSLDRVRSGYTF; cdr3_nt: TGCGCCAGCAGCTTGGATCGGGTACGGTCCGGCTACACCTTC; v_call: TRBV5-1; clone_size: .; j_call: TRBJ1-2; d_call: .
cdr3_aa: CSVEDPGGSSYEQYF; cdr3_nt: TGCAGCGTTGAAGATCCGGGGGGAAGCTCCTACGAGCAGTACTTC; v_call: TRBV29-1; clone_size: .; j_call: TRBJ2-7; d_call: TRBD2
cdr3_aa: CASSLGTVGTYEQYF; cdr3_nt: TGTGCCAGCAGCCTCGGGACAGTGGGGACCTACGAGCAGTACTTC; v_call: TRBV4-2; clone_size: .; j_call: TRBJ2-7; d_call: TRBD1
cdr3_aa: CASSSTGLAKNIQYF; cdr3_nt: TGTGCCAGCAGCTCCACAGGGTTAGCCAAAAACATTCAGTACTTC; v_call: TRBV7-2; clone_size: few; j_call: TRBJ2-4; d_call: .
cdr3_aa: CASSLGRDTYEQYF; cdr3_nt: TGTGCCAGCAGCTTGGGCCGGGACACCTACGAGCAGTACTTC; v_call: TRBV7-2; clone_size: .; j_call: TRBJ2-7; d_call: .
cdr3_aa: CASSLGAGGGNTQYF; cdr3_nt: TGTGCCAGCAGCTTAGGGGCCGGGGGGGGAAATACGCAGTATTTT; v_call: TRBV7-2; clone_size: few; j_call: TRBJ2-3; d_call: TRBD2
cdr3_aa: CASSETNEQFF; cdr3_nt: TGTGCCAGCAGTGAAACTAATGAGCAGTTCTTC; v_call: TRBV2; clone_size: .; j_call: TRBJ2-1; d_call: .
cdr3_aa: CASSLPGDQPQHF; cdr3_nt: TGTGCCAGCAGTTTACCAGGGGATCAGCCCCAGCATTTT; v_call: TRBV28; clone_size: many; j_call: TRBJ1-5; d_call: .
cdr3_aa: CSVQQGARTVNTEAFF; cdr3_nt: TGCAGCGTTCAACAGGGGGCCCGGACCGTTAACACTGAAGCTTTCTTT; v_call: TRBV29-1; clone_size: .; j_call: TRBJ1-1; d_call: TRBD1
cdr3_aa: CASSYENIQYF; cdr3_nt: TGCGCCAGCAGCTACGAGAACATTCAGTACTTC; v_call: TRBV5-1; clone_size: many; j_call: TRBJ2-4; d_call: .
cdr3_aa: CAISESGASNEKLFF; cdr3_nt: TGTGCCATCAGTGAGTCGGGAGCTTCCAATGAAAAACTGTTTTTT; v_call: TRBV10-3; clone_size: few; j_call: TRBJ1-4; d_call: .
cdr3_aa: CASSQEIGGRITDTQYF; cdr3_nt: TGTGCCAGCAGCCAAGAAATCGGCGGCCGAATCACAGATACGCAGTATTTT; v_call: TRBV14; clone_size: .; j_call: TRBJ2-3; d_call: .
cdr3_aa: CASSPRTGEDGYTF; cdr3_nt: TGTGCCAGCAGCCCCCGGACAGGGGAGGATGGCTACACCTTC; v_call: TRBV5-4; clone_size: .; j_call: TRBJ1-2; d_call: TRBD1
cdr3_aa: CATSLDREYGYTF; cdr3_nt: TGTGCCACCAGCCTGGACAGGGAGTACGGCTACACCTTC; v_call: TRBV15; clone_size: few; j_call: TRBJ1-2; d_call: TRBD1
cdr3_aa: CASSTLGTSGGYEQYF; cdr3_nt: TGTGCCAGCAGCACCTTGGGGACTAGCGGGGGCTACGAGCAGTACTTC; v_call: TRBV7-8; clone_size: .; j_call: TRBJ2-7; d_call: TRBD2
cdr3_aa: CASSRDRGRSGYTF; cdr3_nt: TGTGCCAGCAGCCGGGACAGGGGGCGGAGTGGCTACACCTTC; v_call: TRBV27; clone_size: .; j_call: TRBJ1-2; d_call: TRBD1
cdr3_aa: CASSLPQETQYF; cdr3_nt: TGCGCCAGCAGCTTGCCGCAAGAGACCCAGTACTTC; v_call: TRBV5-1; clone_size: .; j_call: TRBJ2-5; d_call: .
cdr3_aa: CASSIGRQGGMSNQPQHF; cdr3_nt: TGTGCCAGTAGTATAGGAAGACAGGGAGGAATGAGCAATCAGCCCCAGCATTTT; v_call: TRBV19; clone_size: few; j_call: TRBJ1-5; d_call: TRBD1
cdr3_aa: CASTPYPGGYEQYF; cdr3_nt: TGTGCCAGCACCCCTTATCCAGGGGGCTACGAGCAGTACTTC; v_call: TRBV7-2; clone_size: many; j_call: TRBJ2-7; d_call: TRBD1
cdr3_aa: CASSPIGTGLINYGYTF; cdr3_nt: TGTGCCAGCAGTCCGATCGGGACAGGGCTTATTAACTATGGCTACACCTTC; v_call: TRBV28; clone_size: few; j_call: TRBJ1-2; d_call: TRBD1
cdr3_aa: CALYGYTF; cdr3_nt: TGTGCCCTTTATGGCTACACCTTC; v_call: TRBV30; clone_size: .; j_call: TRBJ1-2; d_call: .
cdr3_aa: CASSLDPLDEQYF; cdr3_nt: TGTGCCAGCAGCTTAGACCCACTAGACGAGCAGTACTTC; v_call: TRBV7-9; clone_size: .; j_call: TRBJ2-7; d_call: .
cdr3_aa: CASSPLLAGVGDTQYF; cdr3_nt: TGTGCCAGCAGCCCGTTACTAGCGGGGGTTGGAGATACGCAGTATTTT; v_call: TRBV28; clone_size: .; j_call: TRBJ2-3; d_call: TRBD2
cdr3_aa: CASSSTGRDSPLHF; cdr3_nt: TGTGCCAGCAGTTCGACAGGGAGAGATTCACCCCTCCACTTT; v_call: TRBV2; clone_size: few; j_call: TRBJ1-6; d_call: TRBD1
cdr3_aa: CASKEQSSYNEQFF; cdr3_nt: TGTGCCAGCAAAGAACAGAGCTCCTACAATGAGCAGTTCTTC; v_call: TRBV28; clone_size: many; j_call: TRBJ2-1; d_call: .
cdr3_aa: CASAPTGRSTITQPQHF; cdr3_nt: TGTGCCAGTGCACCGACAGGGCGGTCTACTATCACTCAGCCCCAGCATTTT; v_call: TRBV19; clone_size: few; j_call: TRBJ1-5; d_call: TRBD1
cdr3_aa: CASSLRRESDEQFF; cdr3_nt: TGTGCCAGCAGCTTACGGCGGGAGTCGGATGAGCAGTTCTTC; v_call: TRBV7-6; clone_size: once; j_call: TRBJ2-1; d_call: TRBD2
cdr3_aa: CASSPRLAGGPYNEQFF; cdr3_nt: TGTGCCAGTAGTCCACGACTAGCGGGAGGGCCCTACAATGAGCAGTTCTTC; v_call: TRBV19; clone_size: .; j_call: TRBJ2-1; d_call: TRBD2
cdr3_aa: CAWSVNQNQPQHF; cdr3_nt: TGTGCCTGGAGTGTTAACCAGAATCAGCCCCAGCATTTT; v_call: TRBV30; clone_size: few; j_call: TRBJ1-5; d_call: .
cdr3_aa: CASSISSGQAYEQYF; cdr3_nt: TGTGCCAGTAGTATTTCTAGTGGACAGGCCTACGAGCAGTACTTC; v_call: TRBV19; clone_size: few; j_call: TRBJ2-7; d_call: TRBD1
cdr3_aa: CASSSGHKQPQHF; cdr3_nt: TGTGCCAGCAGCTCCGGACATAAACAGCCCCAGCATTTT; v_call: TRBV7-2; clone_size: .; j_call: TRBJ1-5; d_call: .